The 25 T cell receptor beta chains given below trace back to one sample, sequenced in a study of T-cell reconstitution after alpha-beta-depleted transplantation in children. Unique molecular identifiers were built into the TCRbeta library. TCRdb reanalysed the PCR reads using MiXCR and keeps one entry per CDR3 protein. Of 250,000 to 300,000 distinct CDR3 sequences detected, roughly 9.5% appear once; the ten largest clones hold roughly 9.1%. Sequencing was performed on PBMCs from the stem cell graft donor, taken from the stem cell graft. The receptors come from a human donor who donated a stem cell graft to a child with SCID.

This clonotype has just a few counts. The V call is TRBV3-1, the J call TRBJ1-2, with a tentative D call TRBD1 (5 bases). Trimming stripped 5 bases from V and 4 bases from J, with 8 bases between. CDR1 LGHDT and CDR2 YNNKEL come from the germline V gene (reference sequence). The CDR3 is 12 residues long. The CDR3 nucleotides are TGTGCCAGCAGCACACAGGCCTATGGCTACACCTTC. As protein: CASSTQAYGYTF. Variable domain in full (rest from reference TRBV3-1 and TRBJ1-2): DTAVSQTPKYLVTQMGNDKSIKCEQNLGHDTMYWYKQDSKKFLKIMFSYNNKELIINETVPNRFSPKSPDKAHLNLHINSLELGDSAVYFCASSTQAYGYTFGSGTRLTVV.

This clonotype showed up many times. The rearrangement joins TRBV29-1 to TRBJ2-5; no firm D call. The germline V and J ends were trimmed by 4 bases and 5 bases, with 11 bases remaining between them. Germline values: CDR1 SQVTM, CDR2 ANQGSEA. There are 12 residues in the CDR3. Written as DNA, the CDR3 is TGCAGCGTTGTCCGTGGGTTGGAGACCCAGTACTTC. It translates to CSVVRGLETQYF.

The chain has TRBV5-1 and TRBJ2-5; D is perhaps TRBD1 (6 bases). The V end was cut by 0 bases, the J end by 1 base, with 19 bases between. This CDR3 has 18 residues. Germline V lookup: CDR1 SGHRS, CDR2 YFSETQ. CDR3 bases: TGCGCCAGCAGCTTGGCCGCAACCGCAGGGGTCCTCCAAGAGACCCAGTACTTC. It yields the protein CASSLAATAGVLQETQYF.

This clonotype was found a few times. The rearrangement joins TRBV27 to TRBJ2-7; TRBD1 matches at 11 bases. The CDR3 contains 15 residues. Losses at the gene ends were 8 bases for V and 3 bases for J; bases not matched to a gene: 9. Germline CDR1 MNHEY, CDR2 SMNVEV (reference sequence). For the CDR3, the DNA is TGTGCCAGCGCCTTCCCCGGGACAGGGGGCTACGAGCAGTACTTC. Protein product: CASAFPGTGGYEQYF.

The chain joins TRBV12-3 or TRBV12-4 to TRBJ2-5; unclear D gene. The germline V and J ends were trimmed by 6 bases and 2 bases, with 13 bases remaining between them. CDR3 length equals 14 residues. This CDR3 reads CASRRLSGQETQYF. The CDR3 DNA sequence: TGTGCCAGCAGAAGGTTGTCGGGTCAAGAGACCCAGTACTTC.

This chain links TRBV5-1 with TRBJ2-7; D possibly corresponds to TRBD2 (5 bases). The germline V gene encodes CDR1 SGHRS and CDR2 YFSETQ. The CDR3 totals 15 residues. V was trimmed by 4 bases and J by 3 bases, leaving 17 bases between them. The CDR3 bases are TGCGCCAGCAGCGTTGCAGCGGTGGATCTCTACGAGCAGTACTTC. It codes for CASSVAAVDLYEQYF.

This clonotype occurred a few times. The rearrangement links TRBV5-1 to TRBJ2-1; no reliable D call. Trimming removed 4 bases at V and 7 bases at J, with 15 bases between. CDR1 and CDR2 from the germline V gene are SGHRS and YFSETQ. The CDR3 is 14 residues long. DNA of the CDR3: TGCGCCAGCAGCGCTGGAAAGGGTGGTAATGAGCAGTTCTTC. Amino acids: CASSAGKGGNEQFF.

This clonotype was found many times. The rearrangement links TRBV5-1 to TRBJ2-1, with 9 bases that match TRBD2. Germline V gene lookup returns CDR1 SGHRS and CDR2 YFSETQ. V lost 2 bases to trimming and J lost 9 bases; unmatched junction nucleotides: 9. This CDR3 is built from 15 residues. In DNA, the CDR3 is TGCGCCAGCAGCTTCGGGGCTAGCGGGGTTGGTGAGCAGTTCTTC. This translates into CASSFGASGVGEQFF.

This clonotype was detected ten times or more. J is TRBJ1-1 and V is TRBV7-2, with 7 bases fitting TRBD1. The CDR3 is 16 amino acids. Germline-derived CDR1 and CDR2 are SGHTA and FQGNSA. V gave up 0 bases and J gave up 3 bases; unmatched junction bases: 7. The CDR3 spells CASSLAPTGVHTEAFF. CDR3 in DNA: TGTGCCAGCAGCTTAGCCCCCACAGGGGTTCACACTGAAGCTTTCTTT. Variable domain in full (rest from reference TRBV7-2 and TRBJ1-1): GAGVSQSPSNKVTEKGKDVELRCDPISGHTALYWYRQSLGQGLEFLIYFQGNSAPDKSGLPSDRFSAERTGGSVSTLTIQRTQQEDSAVYLCASSLAPTGVHTEAFFGQGTRLTVV.

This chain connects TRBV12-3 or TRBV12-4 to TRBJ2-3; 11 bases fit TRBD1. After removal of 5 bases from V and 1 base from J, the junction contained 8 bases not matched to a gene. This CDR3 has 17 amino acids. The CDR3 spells CASSPGTGGLGTDTQYF. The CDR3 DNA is TGTGCCAGCAGTCCCGGGACAGGGGGATTAGGCACAGATACGCAGTATTTT.

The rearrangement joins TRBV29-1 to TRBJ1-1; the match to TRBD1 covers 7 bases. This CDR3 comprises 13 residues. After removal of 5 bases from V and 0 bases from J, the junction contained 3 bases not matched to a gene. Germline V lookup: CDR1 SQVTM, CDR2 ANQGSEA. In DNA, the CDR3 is TGCAGCGTTTCCAGGGGGTTGAACACTGAAGCTTTCTTT. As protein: CSVSRGLNTEAFF.

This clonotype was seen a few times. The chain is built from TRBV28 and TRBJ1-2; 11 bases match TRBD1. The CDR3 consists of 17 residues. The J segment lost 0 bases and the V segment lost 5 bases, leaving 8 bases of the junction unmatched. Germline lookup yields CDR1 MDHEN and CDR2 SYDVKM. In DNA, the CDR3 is TGTGCCAGCAGTGTATACCCGGGACAGGGGGCTAACTATGGCTACACCTTC. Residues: CASSVYPGQGANYGYTF.

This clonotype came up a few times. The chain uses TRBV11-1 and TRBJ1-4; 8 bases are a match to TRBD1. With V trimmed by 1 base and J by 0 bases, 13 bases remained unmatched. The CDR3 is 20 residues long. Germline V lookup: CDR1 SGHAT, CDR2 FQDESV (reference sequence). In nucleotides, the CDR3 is TGTGCCAGCAGCTTAGGTACACCTGGACAGGGATTAACAACTAATGAAAAACTGTTTTTT. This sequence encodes CASSLGTPGQGLTTNEKLFF. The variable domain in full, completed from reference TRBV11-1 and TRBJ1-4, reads EAEVAQSPRYKITEKSQAVAFWCDPISGHATLYWYRQILGQGPELLVQFQDESVVDDSQLPKDRFSAERLKGVDSTLKIQPAELGDSAMYLCASSLGTPGQGLTTNEKLFFGSGTQLSVL.

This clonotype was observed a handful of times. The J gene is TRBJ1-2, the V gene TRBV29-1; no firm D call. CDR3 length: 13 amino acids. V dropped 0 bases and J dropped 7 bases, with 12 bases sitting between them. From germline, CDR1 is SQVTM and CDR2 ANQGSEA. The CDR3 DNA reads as TGCAGCGTTGAAGAGACCACTTGGGGTGGCTACACCTTC. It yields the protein CSVEETTWGGYTF.

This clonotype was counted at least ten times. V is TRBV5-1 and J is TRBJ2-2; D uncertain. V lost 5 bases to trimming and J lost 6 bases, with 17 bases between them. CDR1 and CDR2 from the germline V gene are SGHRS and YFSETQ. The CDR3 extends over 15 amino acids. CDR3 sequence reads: CASRYGPSGPGELFF. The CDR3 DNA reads TGCGCCAGCAGGTATGGACCGAGTGGACCCGGGGAGCTGTTTTTT.

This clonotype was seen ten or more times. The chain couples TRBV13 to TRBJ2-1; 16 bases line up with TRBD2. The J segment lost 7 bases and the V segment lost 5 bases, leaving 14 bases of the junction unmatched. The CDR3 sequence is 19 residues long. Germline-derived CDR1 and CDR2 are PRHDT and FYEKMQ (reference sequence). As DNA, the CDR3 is TGTGCCAGCAGCCCGGGACTAGCGGGGGGGCCTATGTCGGTGAATGAGCAGTTCTTC. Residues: CASSPGLAGGPMSVNEQFF.

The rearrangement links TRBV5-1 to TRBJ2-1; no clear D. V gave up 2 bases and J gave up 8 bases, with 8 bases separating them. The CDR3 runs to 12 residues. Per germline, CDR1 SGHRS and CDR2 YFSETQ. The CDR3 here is CASSFQDDEQFF. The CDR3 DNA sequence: TGCGCCAGCAGCTTCCAAGACGATGAGCAGTTCTTC. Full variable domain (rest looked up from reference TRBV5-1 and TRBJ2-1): KAGVTQTPRYLIKTRGQQVTLSCSPISGHRSVSWYQQTPGQGLQFLFEYFSETQRNKGNFPGRFSGRQFSNSRSEMNVSTLELGDSALYLCASSFQDDEQFFGPGTRLTVL.

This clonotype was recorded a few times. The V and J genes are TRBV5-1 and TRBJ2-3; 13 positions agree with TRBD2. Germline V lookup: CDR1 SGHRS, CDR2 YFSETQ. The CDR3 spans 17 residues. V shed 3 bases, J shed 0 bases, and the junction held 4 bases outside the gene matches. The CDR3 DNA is TGCGCCAGCAGCTCGCTACTAGCGGGGGGGAGCACAGATACGCAGTATTTT. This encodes CASSSLLAGGSTDTQYF.

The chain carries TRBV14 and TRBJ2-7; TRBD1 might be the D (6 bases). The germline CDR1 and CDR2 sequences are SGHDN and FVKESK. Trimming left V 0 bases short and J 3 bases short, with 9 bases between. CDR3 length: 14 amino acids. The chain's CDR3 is CASSQDSGVYEQYF. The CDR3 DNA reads TGTGCCAGCAGCCAAGATTCAGGGGTCTACGAGCAGTACTTC.

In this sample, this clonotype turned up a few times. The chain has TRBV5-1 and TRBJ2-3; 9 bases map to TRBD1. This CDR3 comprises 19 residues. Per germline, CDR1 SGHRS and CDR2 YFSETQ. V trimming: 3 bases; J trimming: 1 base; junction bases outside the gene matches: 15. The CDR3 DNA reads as TGCGCCAGCAGCTCTTTTCCCGGGACAGGGCGGTCAGGCACAGATACGCAGTATTTT. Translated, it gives CASSSFPGTGRSGTDTQYF.

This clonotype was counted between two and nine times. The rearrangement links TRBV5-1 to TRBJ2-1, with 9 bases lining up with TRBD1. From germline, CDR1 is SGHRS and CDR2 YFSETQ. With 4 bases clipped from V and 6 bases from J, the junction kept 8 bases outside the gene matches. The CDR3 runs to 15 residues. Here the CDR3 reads CASSSRQGEPNEQFF. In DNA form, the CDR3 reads TGCGCCAGCAGCAGTCGACAGGGGGAACCCAATGAGCAGTTCTTC.

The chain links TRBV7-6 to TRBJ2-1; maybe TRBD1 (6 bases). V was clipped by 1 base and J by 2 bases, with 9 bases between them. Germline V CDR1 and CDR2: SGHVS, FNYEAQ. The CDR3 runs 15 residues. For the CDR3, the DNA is TGTGCCAGCAGCTTAGGGACAGTCACCTACAATGAGCAGTTCTTC. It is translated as CASSLGTVTYNEQFF.

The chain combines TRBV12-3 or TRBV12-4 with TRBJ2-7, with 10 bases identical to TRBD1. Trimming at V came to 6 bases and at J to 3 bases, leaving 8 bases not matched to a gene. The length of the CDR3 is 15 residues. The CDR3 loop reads CASSPSGTGVYEQYF. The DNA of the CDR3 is TGTGCCAGCAGCCCTTCCGGGACAGGGGTCTACGAGCAGTACTTC.

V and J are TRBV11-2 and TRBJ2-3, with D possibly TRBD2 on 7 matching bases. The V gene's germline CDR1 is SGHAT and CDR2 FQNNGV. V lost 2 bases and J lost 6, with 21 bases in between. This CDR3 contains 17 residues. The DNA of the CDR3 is TGTGCCAGCAGCTTACCCACGCGAGGGGGGGCTTTGGATACGCAGTATTTT. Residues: CASSLPTRGGALDTQYF.

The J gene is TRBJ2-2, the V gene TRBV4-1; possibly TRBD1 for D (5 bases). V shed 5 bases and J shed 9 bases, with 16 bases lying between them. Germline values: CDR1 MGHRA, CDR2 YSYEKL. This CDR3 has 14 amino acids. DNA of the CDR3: TGCGCCAGCAGCTGGAACCCTCAGGGAAGGGAGCTGTTTTTT. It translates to CASSWNPQGRELFF.